This entry concerns a single TCR beta chain. Looked up from germline, CDR1 is SGHKS and CDR2 is YYEKEE (reference sequence). The V and J ends lost 0 bases and 8 bases respectively, with 9 bases between them. The CDR3 is 12 residues long. The table came from immunoSEQ multiplex PCR; TCRdb's copy has only in-frame clones and leaves some out. Among tens of thousands of clones listed, less than 90% were seen once. This entry comes from a study of T cell responses to AZD1222 COVID-19 vaccine. The input for sequencing was peripheral blood, taken on day 0 of AZD1222 vaccination. The V and J genes are TRBV5-5 and TRBJ2-7; weak D call: TRBD2 (6 bases). The receptor's source is an adult in good health. CDR3 region: CASSLEEGKQYF. The CDR3 DNA is TGTGCCAGCAGCTTGGAGGAGGGGAAGCAGTACTTC.